The next 30 T cell receptor beta chains were all read from a single sample in a study of CD8+ T cells in alopecia areata (dated by TCRdb to between 2017 and 2018). The library was prepared using the immunoSEQ multiplex PCR assay. To provide template for TCR sequencing, every sample had RNA extracted and reverse transcribed into cDNA. What TCRdb holds here is the immuneACCESS table cut down to in-frame rearrangements. Part of the clones is not present; checked against another copy, under half of the missing clones reflect an unresolved V gene, and the others are unexplained. The sample contains approximately 99,000 clones, 50% to 70% of them found a single time. The ten largest make up around 25% of the sample. The sample taken for sequencing was NKG2D-low CD8+ T cells sorted from blood. The cell subset or site label on this specimen signifies: sorted CD8+ NKG2D-low blood T cells. Source of these receptors: a human donor with alopecia areata.

V gene TRBV4-1 combines with J gene TRBJ2-7, with D possibly being TRBD1 (6 bases). CDR1 is MGHRA and CDR2 is YSYEKL in the germline V gene. Trimming cost V 4 bases and J 2 bases, with 12 bases left between them. The CDR3 consists of 14 residues. CDR3 DNA: TGCGCCAGCAGCCTAGGATACAGGGCCTACGAGCAGTACTTC. Its protein product is CASSLGYRAYEQYF.

This rearrangement joins TRBV6-5 to TRBJ2-1; TRBD2 is a possible D gene (6 bases). The ends were cut back, 6 bases at V and 8 bases at J, with 11 bases in the middle. The CDR3 is 12 residues long. Looked up from germline, CDR1 is MNHEY and CDR2 is SVGAGI. Here the CDR3 reads CASSRGTDEQFF. The DNA of the CDR3 is TGTGCCAGCAGCCGAGGGACTGATGAGCAGTTCTTC.

The rearrangement uses TRBV10-2 and TRBJ2-7; the match to TRBD2 covers 11 bases. V gave up 2 bases and J gave up 2 bases; unmatched junction bases: 2. Germline V gene lookup returns CDR1 WSHSY and CDR2 SAAADI. The CDR3 is 15 amino acids. The CDR3: CASSEGTSGPYEQYF. DNA for the CDR3: TGCGCCAGCAGTGAGGGGACTAGCGGTCCCTACGAGCAGTACTTC.

The chain recombines TRBV13 with TRBJ1-1; the D gene is possibly TRBD1 (6 bases). Germline V gene sequence: CDR1 PRHDT, CDR2 FYEKMQ (reference sequence). The CDR3 extends over 14 amino acids. V lost 2 bases to trimming and J lost 5 bases, with 12 bases between them. Here the CDR3 reads CASSLWQRGTEAFF. CDR3 sequence (DNA): TGTGCCAGCAGCTTATGGCAGAGGGGGACTGAAGCTTTCTTT.

V gene TRBV27 combines with J gene TRBJ1-1; tentatively, D is TRBD1 (6 bases). The CDR3 totals 14 residues. Deletions cut 1 base from V and 4 bases from J, with 10 bases between. The germline V gene encodes CDR1 MNHEY and CDR2 SMNVEV (reference sequence). This chain's CDR3 is CASSLLTGSTEAFF. CDR3 sequence (DNA): TGTGCCAGCAGTTTATTAACAGGGAGCACTGAAGCTTTCTTT.

This clone was seen only a few times. Written as DNA, the CDR3 is TGTGCCAGCAGCTTGGGACAGACCTACAATGAGCAGTTCTTC. Translating it yields CASSLGQTYNEQFF. The chain combines TRBV9 with TRBJ2-1; 7 nucleotides line up with TRBD1. V lost 4 bases to trimming and J lost 2 bases; unmatched junction nucleotides: 3. The CDR3 sequence is 14 residues long. Germline CDR1 reads SGDLS; CDR2 reads YYNGEE.

The chain links TRBV25-1 to TRBJ2-7, with 7 positions matching TRBD2. V was pared by 4 bases and J by 0 bases, with 6 bases of the junction left unmatched. The CDR3 loop spans 15 amino acids. The germline V gene encodes CDR1 MGHDK and CDR2 SYGVNS. The CDR3 protein is CASSVGGDLSYEQYF. CDR3 in DNA: TGTGCCAGCAGTGTGGGAGGGGACCTCTCCTACGAGCAGTACTTC.

This sequence joins TRBV28 and TRBJ1-4; D is perhaps TRBD1 (6 bases). V lost 3 bases and J 13 bases, leaving 24 bases between the germline ends. The length of the CDR3 is 16 residues. The germline CDR1 and CDR2 sequences are MDHEN and SYDVKM. The CDR3 sequence is CASSFRPRQDSQGLFF. DNA of the CDR3: TGTGCCAGCAGTTTCCGGCCTCGACAGGATAGTCAGGGACTGTTTTTT.

This clone came up a few times. J is TRBJ2-1 and V is TRBV9; 7 positions match TRBD1. The CDR3 has 17 amino acids. CDR1 SGDLS and CDR2 YYNGEE come from the germline V gene. After removal of 3 bases from V and 3 bases from J, the junction contained 12 bases not matched to a gene. The CDR3 region has the DNA TGTGCCAGCAGCGGTCCGGGGCCGGGACAGAGCTACAATGAGCAGTTCTTC. Its translation: CASSGPGPGQSYNEQFF.

The chain couples TRBV5-1 to TRBJ2-3, with 7 bases aligning to TRBD2. The V gene end was trimmed by 3 bases and the J gene end by 7 bases; junction bases not matched to a gene: 5. From germline, CDR1 is SGHRS and CDR2 YFSETQ. The CDR3 spans 13 residues. The CDR3 region is CASSYVGGNTQYF. CDR3 in DNA: TGCGCCAGCAGCTACGTCGGGGGGAATACGCAGTATTTT.

The V and J genes are TRBV7-9 and TRBJ1-1; D may be TRBD1 (5 bases). The V gene's germline CDR1 is SEHNR and CDR2 FQNEAQ (reference sequence). The CDR3 has 15 residues. Trimming removed 3 bases from V and 2 bases from J, with 13 bases in between. The CDR3 nucleotides read TGTGCCAGCAGCTTCGGAAGGGGCCGCAACACTGAAGCTTTCTTT. Residues: CASSFGRGRNTEAFF.

The chain has TRBV27 and TRBJ2-1; D possibly uses TRBD1 or TRBD2 (5 bases each). The CDR3 has 15 amino acids. The V gene lost 5 bases and the J gene lost 8 bases, with 19 bases spanning the gap. Per germline, CDR1 MNHEY and CDR2 SMNVEV (reference sequence). The CDR3 bases are TGTGCCAGCAGTCTCCTGGGCCGGGGCGAGGATGAGCAGTTCTTC. As protein: CASSLLGRGEDEQFF.

About this clone: Other DNA sequences in the same sample also yield this CDR3. The CDR3 sequence: CASSFGTEAFF. In DNA form, the CDR3 reads TGTGCCAGCAGTTTTGGGACTGAAGCTTTCTTT. V usage is TRBV27 and J usage is TRBJ1-1; D unclear. The CDR3 runs 11 residues. Trimming took 3 bases from V and 5 from J, leaving 4 bases between them. Per the germline V gene, CDR1 is MNHEY and CDR2 is SMNVEV (reference sequence).

This clone turned up a few times. This chain connects TRBV7-2 to TRBJ2-7; tentative D call: TRBD2 (5 bases). CDR1 is SGHTA and CDR2 is FQGNSA in the germline V gene. V lost 5 bases to trimming and J lost 3 bases, with 23 bases between them. The CDR3 loop spans 17 amino acids. This chain's CDR3 is CASSQLTGGSGFYEQYF. CDR3 coding DNA: TGTGCCAGCAGCCAACTTACCGGCGGCAGCGGATTCTACGAGCAGTACTTC.

V usage is TRBV7-2 and J usage is TRBJ1-2; D perhaps matches TRBD1 (6 bases). The CDR3 is 14 residues long. Per the germline V gene, CDR1 is SGHTA and CDR2 is FQGNSA. V shed 7 bases and J shed 8 bases, with 20 bases lying between them. CDR3 nucleotides: TGTGCCAGCATCGACCGAGACAGGTTGTGGGGCTACACCTTC. It translates to CASIDRDRLWGYTF.

V is TRBV4-1 and J is TRBJ2-1; D might be TRBD1 or TRBD2, each matching 5 bases. The CDR3 has 14 residues. The V gene's germline CDR1 is MGHRA and CDR2 YSYEKL. V lost 0 bases to trimming and J lost 11 bases, with 14 bases between them. CDR3 protein: CASSQELGPGQQFF. CDR3 nucleotides: TGCGCCAGCAGCCAAGAATTAGGACCGGGACAGCAGTTCTTC.

The gene calls are TRBV2 and TRBJ1-5; 7 bases line up with TRBD1. The length of the CDR3 is 15 residues. Per germline, CDR1 SNHLY and CDR2 FYNNEI. V gave up 2 bases and J gave up 0 bases; unmatched junction bases: 1. The CDR3 nucleotides are TGTGCCAGCAGTGAACCAGGGGGTAGCAATCAGCCCCAGCATTTT. It specifies CASSEPGGSNQPQHF.

This clone was picked up a small number of times. The chain carries TRBV6-6 and TRBJ2-4; perhaps TRBD1 as D (5 bases). This CDR3 has 15 amino acids. The V and J ends lost 10 bases and 0 bases respectively, with 16 bases between them. CDR1 is MNHNY, CDR2 SVGAGI, per germline (reference sequence). The CDR3 DNA follows: TGTGCCACCTCAGGGATACATTTAGCCAAAAACATTCAGTACTTC. Encoded protein: CATSGIHLAKNIQYF.

The chain joins TRBV12-5 to TRBJ1-2; 8 bases are shared with TRBD1. This CDR3 has 13 amino acids. After removal of 2 bases from V and 7 bases from J, the junction contained 3 bases not matched to a gene. In germline, CDR1 is LGHNT, CDR2 FRNRAP. The CDR3 DNA sequence: TGTGCTAGTGGTTTGCCGACAGGGGTTGGCTACACCTTC. This encodes CASGLPTGVGYTF.

The rearrangement links TRBV2 to TRBJ1-1; D gene unclear. Germline V gene lookup returns CDR1 SNHLY and CDR2 FYNNEI. CDR3 length: 14 amino acids. Between the trimmed V and J ends, which lost 2 bases and 0 bases, there was a span of 7 bases. CDR3 DNA: TGTGCCAGCAGTGAATACGGGATGAACACTGAAGCTTTCTTT. This gives the protein CASSEYGMNTEAFF.

The rearrangement uses TRBV7-8 and TRBJ2-3; weak D call: TRBD2 (5 bases). V was pared by 3 bases and J by 2 bases, with 9 bases between. This CDR3 comprises 14 residues. Germline CDR1 and CDR2: SGHVS and FQNEAQ. CDR3 nucleotide sequence: TGTGCCAGCAGCTTTGCGGGTTTCACAGATACGCAGTATTTT. Translation gives CASSFAGFTDTQYF.

The V call is TRBV6-1, the J call TRBJ2-7; the D gene could be TRBD1 or TRBD2 (5 bases each). Trimming took 1 base from V and 2 from J, leaving 9 bases between them. CDR1 MNHNS and CDR2 SASEGT come from the germline V gene. There are 14 residues in the CDR3. The CDR3 coding sequence is TGTGCCAGCAGTGAAGGGGACGGGGCCTACGAGCAGTACTTC. Its translation: CASSEGDGAYEQYF.

This clone was found a few times. This chain connects TRBV4-1 to TRBJ2-2, with 9 bases that match TRBD1. The CDR3 contains 16 residues. Germline V gene sequence: CDR1 MGHRA, CDR2 YSYEKL. Trimming cost V 4 bases and J 5 bases; bases outside gene matches: 8. The CDR3 sequence: CASSPLGTGFTGELFF. For the CDR3, the DNA is TGCGCCAGCAGCCCCCTTGGGACAGGGTTTACCGGGGAGCTGTTTTTT.

The J gene is TRBJ2-1, the V gene TRBV7-8; 13 nucleotides align to TRBD2. The junction had 11 bases not matched to a gene; V was cut back by 10 bases and J by 2 bases. The CDR3 loop spans 17 amino acids. Germline V CDR1 and CDR2: SGHVS, FQNEAQ. CDR3 coding DNA: TGTGCCACGAGACTAGCGGGAGGCCCGTCGACCTACAATGAGCAGTTCTTC. Amino acids: CATRLAGGPSTYNEQFF.

This clone was picked up one time. V is TRBV29-1 and J is TRBJ2-7; 9 bases are a match to TRBD2. Germline V lookup: CDR1 SQVTM, CDR2 ANQGSEA. V lost 3 bases, J lost 7 bases, and 7 bases stayed unmatched. The CDR3 sequence is 13 residues long. The CDR3 DNA sequence: TGCAGCGTTGACCTTAGCGGGAGCAATGAGCAGTACTTC. It specifies CSVDLSGSNEQYF.

The genes are TRBV27 and TRBJ2-1; D ambiguous. V lost 5 bases to trimming and J lost 6 bases, with 14 bases between them. Germline CDR1 reads MNHEY; CDR2 reads SMNVEV (reference sequence). CDR3 length: 14 amino acids. CDR3 coding DNA: TGTGCCAGCAGTCCGGAGAATTATGGCAATGAGCAGTTCTTC. Translated: CASSPENYGNEQFF.

The rearrangement uses TRBV11-3 and TRBJ2-7, with D perhaps matching TRBD2 (5 bases). CDR1 and CDR2 from the germline V gene are SGHNT and YENEEA. The CDR3 is made up of 12 amino acids. Trimming left V 3 bases short and J 5 bases short, with 8 bases between. The CDR3 sequence is CASSFRTDEQYF. Here the CDR3 DNA reads TGTGCCAGCAGCTTCAGGACTGACGAGCAGTACTTC.

The rearrangement joins TRBV11-2 to TRBJ2-7; 8 nucleotides align to TRBD1. The CDR3 is 16 residues long. Germline V gene sequence: CDR1 SGHAT, CDR2 FQNNGV. Trimming at V came to 5 bases and at J to 5 bases, leaving 14 bases not matched to a gene. CDR3 DNA sequence: TGTGCCAGCAGCGCCCGAACGGGACAGGCTTCGGACGAGCAGTACTTC. Its translation: CASSARTGQASDEQYF.

This clone has only a few counts. The chain links TRBV4-1 to TRBJ1-5; 8 positions match TRBD1. Germline loops: CDR1 MGHRA, CDR2 YSYEKL. This CDR3 is built from 15 residues. With 1 base clipped from V and 4 bases from J, the junction kept 3 bases outside the gene matches. For the CDR3, the DNA is TGCGCCAGCAGCCAAGTCGACAGGGGTAATCAGCCCCAGCATTTT. Protein sequence: CASSQVDRGNQPQHF.

The CDR3 region has the DNA TGTGCCAGCAGCCGGACAGGGGGCGGTGAAGCTTTCTTT. It is translated as CASSRTGGGEAFF. The V gene is TRBV4-2, the J gene TRBJ1-1; 11 bases match TRBD1. The CDR3 runs 13 residues. The J segment lost 7 bases and the V segment lost 4 bases, leaving 2 bases of the junction unmatched. CDR1 and CDR2 from the germline V gene are LGHNA and YNFKEQ.